This paragraph covers one T cell receptor (beta chain) sequence. The germline V gene encodes CDR1 SGHRS and CDR2 YFSETQ. Trimming took off 4 bases at V and 5 bases at J, with 10 bases between the two ends. The CDR3 is 13 residues long. The data were obtained in a study of CD8+ T cells in alopecia areata. TCR sequencing used cDNA made by reverse transcription of extracted RNA. The table came from immunoSEQ multiplex PCR; TCRdb's copy has only in-frame clones and leaves some out. Of 140,000 to 150,000 clones in the sample, roughly 48% were seen once. The specimen sequenced was CD4+ T cells sorted from blood. This clonotype was sampled from a human donor with alopecia areata. This chain links TRBV5-1 with TRBJ2-1; D call uncertain. The CDR3 DNA follows: TGCGCCAGCAGCCCATATCTAAACAATGAGCAGTTCTTC. Its protein is CASSPYLNNEQFF. Full variable domain (outside the CDR3, taken from reference TRBV5-1 and TRBJ2-1): KAGVTQTPRYLIKTRGQQVTLSCSPISGHRSVSWYQQTPGQGLQFLFEYFSETQRNKGNFPGRFSGRQFSNSRSEMNVSTLELGDSALYLCASSPYLNNEQFFGPGTRLTVL.